These 22 T cell receptor beta chains originate from one sample sequenced in a study of blood T cell repertoires in COVID-19. Data came from immunoSEQ multiplex PCR; TCRdb stores just in-frame clones and leaves some out. The table has a few hundred thousand clones, about 80% seen once; the top ten hold about 2.1%. Sequencing used peripheral blood. The receptors originated from a woman in her sixties with acute or convalescent COVID-19.

This clone came up a few times. V is TRBV7-7 and J is TRBJ2-2; 12 positions agree with TRBD2. The CDR3 is 16 residues long. From germline, CDR1 is SSHAT and CDR2 FNYEAQ (reference sequence). CDR3 in amino acids: CASGPTSGGETGELFF. The CDR3, as DNA: TGTGCTAGCGGACCGACTAGCGGGGGAGAAACCGGGGAGCTGTTTTTT.

This chain links TRBV21-1 with TRBJ1-2. TRBV21-1 is listed as a pseudogene. This CDR3 has 14 residues. This chain's CDR3 is CASPKRKIGCGYTF. The CDR3 coding sequence is TGTGCCAGCCCTAAACGGAAGATCGGGTGTGGCTACACCTTC.

The genes are TRBV5-1 and TRBJ2-7, with D hard to call. Trimming cost V 4 bases and J 2 bases, with 13 bases left between them. The germline gives CDR1 SGHRS, CDR2 YFSETQ. CDR3 size: 14 residues. CDR3 sequence (DNA): TGCGCCAGCAGCGACTCCAGCGCCACCTACGAGCAGTACTTC. This codes for CASSDSSATYEQYF. The whole variable domain, remainder taken from reference TRBV5-1 and TRBJ2-7, is KAGVTQTPRYLIKTRGQQVTLSCSPISGHRSVSWYQQTPGQGLQFLFEYFSETQRNKGNFPGRFSGRQFSNSRSEMNVSTLELGDSALYLCASSDSSATYEQYFGPGTRLTVT.

This chain links TRBV5-6 with TRBJ1-2, with 9 nucleotides matching TRBD1. J was trimmed by 2 bases and V by 4 bases; bases with no gene match: 9. The CDR3 extends over 16 amino acids. Germline CDR1 and CDR2: SGHDT and YYEEEE. The DNA of the CDR3 is TGTGCCAGCAGCCCAGTGCGGACAGGGGAAAACTATGGCTACACCTTC. Amino acid sequence: CASSPVRTGENYGYTF.

In its sample, this clone was seen a few times. The V gene is TRBV4-2, the J gene TRBJ2-3; D is perhaps TRBD2 (6 bases). Looked up from germline, CDR1 is LGHNA and CDR2 is YNFKEQ. V dropped 1 base and J dropped 5 bases, with 19 bases sitting between them. The CDR3 totals 17 residues. CDR3 region: CASSQAPGGTSLDTQYF. In DNA, the CDR3 is TGTGCCAGCAGCCAAGCGCCCGGGGGTACTAGTTTAGATACGCAGTATTTT.

CDR3 sequence reads: CASSVGGSGSIEKLFF. CDR3 DNA sequence: TGTGCCAGCAGCGTAGGCGGGTCTGGTAGTATTGAAAAACTGTTTTTT. This chain joins TRBV9 and TRBJ1-4; D gene ambiguous. The V gene's germline CDR1 is SGDLS and CDR2 YYNGEE. The length of the CDR3 is 16 residues. Trimming stripped 0 bases from V and 7 bases from J, with 16 bases between.

This clone was picked up a small number of times. The chain joins TRBV4-1 to TRBJ1-3; 9 nucleotides match TRBD1. CDR1 and CDR2 from the germline V gene are MGHRA and YSYEKL. CDR3 length: 15 amino acids. V shed 1 base and J 8 bases; nucleotides not matched to a gene: 6. The CDR3 is CASSQVGQGIDTIYF. Written as DNA, the CDR3 is TGCGCCAGCAGCCAAGTTGGACAGGGGATAGACACCATATATTTT.

The CDR3 DNA follows: TGTGCCTGGAATTATGTCCCCCTGGGCTCCGGGGAGCTGTTTTTT. Amino acid sequence: CAWNYVPLGSGELFF. The J gene is TRBJ2-2, the V gene TRBV30, with no clear D. Germline values: CDR1 GTSNPN, CDR2 SVGIG (reference sequence). Trimming left V 4 bases short and J 6 bases short, with 18 bases between. The length of the CDR3 is 15 residues.

Worth noting for this clone: Possible read error: a much larger clone is one base away. The genes are TRBV7-9 and TRBJ1-2; tentatively, D is TRBD1 (6 bases). Trimming left V 5 bases short and J 2 bases short, with 12 bases between. Germline CDR1 and CDR2: SEHNR and FQNEAQ (reference sequence). The CDR3 has 14 residues. CDR3 in amino acids: CASSQAGVNYGYTF. The CDR3, as DNA: TGTGCCAGCAGCCAAGCAGGGGTCAACTATGGCTACACCTTC.

In DNA, the CDR3 is TGCGCCAGCAGTCAAAGGGAGGAAGCGAATCAGCCCCAGCATTTT. Its translation: CASSQREEANQPQHF. The rearrangement uses TRBV23-1 and TRBJ1-5; D call uncertain. TRBV23-1 belongs to the ORF category, with a function that is uncertain. Trimming took off 2 bases at V and 4 bases at J, with 12 bases between the two ends. This CDR3 has 15 amino acids.

The sample holds one count of this clone. The V call is TRBV6-6, the J call TRBJ2-1; 7 nucleotides align to TRBD1. The CDR3 spans 15 residues. Per the germline V gene, CDR1 is MNHNY and CDR2 is SVGAGI (reference sequence). V gave up 5 bases and J gave up 5 bases; unmatched junction bases: 9. The CDR3 DNA reads as TGTGCCAGCAGTCTTGACAGGGTCGGTCACAATGAGCAGTTCTTC. Amino acid sequence: CASSLDRVGHNEQFF.

The chain is built from TRBV5-1 and TRBJ2-7, with 14 bases that match TRBD2. The CDR3 extends over 17 amino acids. Looked up from germline, CDR1 is SGHRS and CDR2 is YFSETQ. The V segment lost 0 bases and the J segment 6 bases; nucleotides outside the gene matches: 8. The CDR3 coding sequence is TGCGCCAGCAGCTTGGAGGGACTAGCGGGGGTACGCTTCGAGCAGTACTTC. This codes for CASSLEGLAGVRFEQYF.

This clone was counted only a few times. CDR3 loop: CASRPVDRHGYTF. Written as DNA, the CDR3 is TGTGCCAGCAGGCCCGTAGACAGGCATGGCTACACCTTC. The chain links TRBV28 to TRBJ1-2; TRBD1 is a possible D gene (6 bases). The CDR3 covers 13 residues. V was shortened by 6 bases and J by 6 bases, with 14 bases between the two germline ends. Germline V gene data show CDR1 as MDHEN and CDR2 as SYDVKM.

The rearrangement joins TRBV29-1 to TRBJ1-2, with D unresolved. CDR3 length: 16 residues. CDR1 and CDR2 (germline): SQVTM, ANQGSEA. The V end lost 0 bases, the J end lost 4 bases, and 18 bases lay between the germline ends. The CDR3 spells CSVEDRDAWGTYGYTF. Here the CDR3 DNA reads TGCAGCGTTGAAGATCGGGATGCCTGGGGAACCTATGGCTACACCTTC.

V usage is TRBV5-4 and J usage is TRBJ2-2; tentative D call: TRBD1 (5 bases). The CDR3 covers 14 residues. Germline loops: CDR1 SGHNT, CDR2 YYREEE (reference sequence). V gave up 4 bases and J gave up 4 bases, with 11 bases separating them. The CDR3 nucleotides are TGTGCCAGCAGCCCTCAGCAGGGCACCGGGGAGCTGTTTTTT. It yields the protein CASSPQQGTGELFF.

This chain joins TRBV18 and TRBJ2-1, with 13 bases identical to TRBD2. The J segment lost 0 bases and the V segment lost 3 bases, leaving 11 bases of the junction unmatched. Germline values: CDR1 KGHSH, CDR2 LQKENI. This CDR3 has 20 residues. The CDR3 nucleotides read TGTGCCAGCTCACCGCTCCCGACTAGCGGGGGGAAGAGCTCCTACAATGAGCAGTTCTTC. It is translated as CASSPLPTSGGKSSYNEQFF.

The chain carries TRBV5-1 and TRBJ1-4; 9 nucleotides line up with TRBD1. The germline V gene has CDR1 SGHRS and CDR2 YFSETQ. V lost 7 bases to trimming and J lost 5 bases; unmatched junction nucleotides: 6. The length of the CDR3 is 14 residues. CDR3 residues: CASSRGTGNEKLFF. CDR3 DNA sequence: TGCGCCAGCTCACGGGGGACAGGGAATGAAAAACTGTTTTTT.

The genes are TRBV9 and TRBJ2-7; 7 bases fit TRBD1. V gave up 2 bases and J gave up 6 bases; unmatched junction bases: 5. Germline-derived CDR1 and CDR2 are SGDLS and YYNGEE. The CDR3 totals 13 residues. The CDR3 sequence: CASSVTGVGEQYF. As DNA, the CDR3 is TGTGCCAGCAGCGTTACAGGGGTGGGCGAGCAGTACTTC.

The chain is built from TRBV11-2 and TRBJ2-2; 7 bases are a match to TRBD1. With V trimmed by 5 bases and J by 5 bases, 5 bases remained unmatched. CDR3 length equals 14 residues. Germline V CDR1 and CDR2: SGHAT, FQNNGV. For the CDR3, the DNA is TGTGCCAGCAGCGTGGGACAGAAGACCGGGGAGCTGTTTTTT. Its protein product is CASSVGQKTGELFF.

This rearrangement joins TRBV6-2 or TRBV6-3 to TRBJ1-2; D remains ambiguous. There are 12 residues in the CDR3. Germline V lookup: CDR1 MNHEY, CDR2 SVGEGT. Trimming took 3 bases from V and 6 from J, leaving 8 bases between them. The CDR3 DNA sequence: TGTGCCAGCAGTTATACGGGAAATGGCTACACCTTC. It is translated as CASSYTGNGYTF.

The chain has TRBV27 and TRBJ1-6; possible D gene TRBD1, 6 bases. Germline V gene lookup returns CDR1 MNHEY and CDR2 SMNVEV (reference sequence). The CDR3 length is 16 residues. V was trimmed by 6 bases and J by 6 bases, leaving 18 bases between them. The CDR3 region has the DNA TGTGCCAGCAGACCCCTGGACAGAACCAGTAATTCACCCCTCCACTTT. Its protein is CASRPLDRTSNSPLHF.

This sequence joins TRBV19 and TRBJ2-1; 10 bases agree with TRBD2. The CDR3 consists of 13 residues. The germline V gene encodes CDR1 LNHDA and CDR2 SQIVND (reference sequence). The V segment lost 11 bases and the J segment 8 bases; nucleotides outside the gene matches: 9. The CDR3 here is CASYSGGADEQFF. The CDR3 DNA follows: TGTGCCTCATACAGCGGGGGGGCCGATGAGCAGTTCTTC.